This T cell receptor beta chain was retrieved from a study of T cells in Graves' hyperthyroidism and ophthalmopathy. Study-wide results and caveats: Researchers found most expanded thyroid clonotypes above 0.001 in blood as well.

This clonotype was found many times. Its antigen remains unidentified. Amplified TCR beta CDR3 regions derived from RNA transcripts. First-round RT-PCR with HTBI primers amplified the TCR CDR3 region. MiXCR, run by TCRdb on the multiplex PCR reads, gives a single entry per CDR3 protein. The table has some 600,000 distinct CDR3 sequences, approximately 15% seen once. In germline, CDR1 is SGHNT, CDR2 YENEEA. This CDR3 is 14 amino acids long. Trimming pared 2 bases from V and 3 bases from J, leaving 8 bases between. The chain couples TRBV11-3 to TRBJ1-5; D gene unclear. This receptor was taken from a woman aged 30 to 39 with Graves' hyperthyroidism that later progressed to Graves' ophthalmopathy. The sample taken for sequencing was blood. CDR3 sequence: CASSLSGNNQPQHF. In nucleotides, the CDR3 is TGTGCCAGCAGCTTATCTGGGAACAATCAGCCCCAGCATTTT.